This T cell receptor beta chain was retrieved from a study of human T cells and chemical hapten exposure. The germline V gene has CDR1 SGHAT and CDR2 FQNNGV. V shed 1 base and J shed 8 bases, with 6 bases lying between them. The CDR3 is made up of 12 amino acids. The time point was: patch test 1, 2 weeks after DPC sensitization. The treatment was: therapeutic diphenylcyclopropenone sensitization with weekly scalp DPC. Non-pregnant alopecia patients aged 18 to 70, suitable for DPC therapy. Study-wide results and caveats: Significantly more large CDR3 similarity clusters arose among expanded TCRs than among controls.

TCRdb itself ran the RACE reads through MiXCR, one entry per CDR3 protein. The repertoire holds 150,000 to 200,000 distinct CDR3 sequences, with 20% to 25% as singletons. This clonotype was seen a handful of times. Its antigen is currently unknown. The chain couples TRBV11-2 to TRBJ2-1; unclear D gene. This receptor was identified in a woman in her forties or fifties with alopecia areata. Some clones in this sample may be carry-over from other donors' samples. The sequences come from whole blood, collected in connection with sensitization to the hapten diphenylcyclopropenone (DPC). The DNA of the CDR3 is TGTGCCAGCAGCTTAGGTAGGTATGAGCAGTTCTTC. It codes for CASSLGRYEQFF.